This T cell receptor beta chain was obtained from a study of technical replicates of blood from a handful of donors. Data came from immunoSEQ multiplex PCR; TCRdb stores just in-frame clones and leaves some out. The table shows tens of thousands of clones, with roughly 92% occurring only once. The CDR3 runs to 17 residues. The V and J ends lost 3 bases and 2 bases, in that order; junction bases with no gene match: 11. CDR1 MGHRA and CDR2 YSYEKL come from the germline V gene. The sequenced sample consisted of PBMCs. This TCR came from a human donor in good health. Some clones in this sample may be carry-over from other donors' samples. The chain joins TRBV4-1 to TRBJ2-3; 7 bases are a match to TRBD2. In DNA, the CDR3 is TGCGCCAGCAGCCATCCCTTTACTAGCGACCCCACAGATACGCAGTATTTT. Protein: CASSHPFTSDPTDTQYF.